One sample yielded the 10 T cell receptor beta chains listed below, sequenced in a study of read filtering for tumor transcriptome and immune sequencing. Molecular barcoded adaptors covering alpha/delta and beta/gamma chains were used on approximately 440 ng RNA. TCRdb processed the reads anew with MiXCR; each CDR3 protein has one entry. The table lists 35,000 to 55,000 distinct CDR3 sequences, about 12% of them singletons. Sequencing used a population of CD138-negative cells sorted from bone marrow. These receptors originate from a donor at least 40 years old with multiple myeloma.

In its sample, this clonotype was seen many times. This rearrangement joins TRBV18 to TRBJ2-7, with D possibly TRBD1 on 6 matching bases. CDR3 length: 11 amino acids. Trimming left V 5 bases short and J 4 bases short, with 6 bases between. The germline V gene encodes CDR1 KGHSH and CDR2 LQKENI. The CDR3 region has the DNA TGTGCCAGCTCAACAGGGTACGAGCAGTACTTC. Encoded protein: CASSTGYEQYF.

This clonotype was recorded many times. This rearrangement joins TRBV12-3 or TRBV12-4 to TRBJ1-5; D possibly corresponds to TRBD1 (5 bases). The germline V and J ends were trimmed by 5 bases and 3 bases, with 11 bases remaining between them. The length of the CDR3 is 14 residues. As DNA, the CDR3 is TGTGCCAGCAGTCCCTCGGGGGACAATCAGCCCCAGCATTTT. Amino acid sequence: CASSPSGDNQPQHF.

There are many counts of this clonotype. For the CDR3, the DNA is TGTGCCAGCAGCCAACCGAGCGGGGGAACCTACGAGCAGTACTTC. Residues: CASSQPSGGTYEQYF. The chain recombines TRBV28 with TRBJ2-7, with TRBD2 matching over 8 bases. The germline gives CDR1 MDHEN, CDR2 SYDVKM. V was pared by 6 bases and J by 2 bases, with 9 bases of the junction left unmatched. The CDR3 is made up of 15 amino acids. Combining the CDR3 with reference TRBV28 and TRBJ2-7 gives the whole variable domain DVKVTQSSRYLVKRTGEKVFLECVQDMDHENMFWYRQDPGLGLRLIYFSYDVKMKEKGDIPEGYSVSREKKERFSLILESASTNQTSMYLCASSQPSGGTYEQYFGPGTRLTVT.

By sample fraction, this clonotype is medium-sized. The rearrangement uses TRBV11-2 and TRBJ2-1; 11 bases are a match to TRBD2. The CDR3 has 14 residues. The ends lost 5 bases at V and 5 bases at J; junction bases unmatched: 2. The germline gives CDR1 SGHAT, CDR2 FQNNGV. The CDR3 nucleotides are TGTGCCAGCAGCGTGACTAGCGGGAACAATGAGCAGTTCTTC. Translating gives CASSVTSGNNEQFF.

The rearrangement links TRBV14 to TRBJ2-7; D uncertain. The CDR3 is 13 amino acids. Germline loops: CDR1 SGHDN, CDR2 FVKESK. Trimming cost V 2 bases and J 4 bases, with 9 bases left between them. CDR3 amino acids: CASSQQKGYEQYF. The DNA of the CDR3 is TGTGCCAGCAGCCAACAAAAAGGGTACGAGCAGTACTTC.

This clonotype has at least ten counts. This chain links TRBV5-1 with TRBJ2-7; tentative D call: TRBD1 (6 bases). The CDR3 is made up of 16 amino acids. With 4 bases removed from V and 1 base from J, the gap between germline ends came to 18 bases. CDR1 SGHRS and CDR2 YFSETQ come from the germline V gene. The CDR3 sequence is CASSRSDRSLSYEQYF. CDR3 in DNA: TGCGCCAGCAGCAGAAGCGACAGGAGCCTTTCCTACGAGCAGTACTTC.

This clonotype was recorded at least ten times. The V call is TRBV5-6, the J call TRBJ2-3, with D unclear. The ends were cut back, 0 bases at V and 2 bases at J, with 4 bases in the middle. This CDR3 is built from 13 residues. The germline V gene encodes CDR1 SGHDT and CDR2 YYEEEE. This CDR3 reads CASSLGDTDTQYF. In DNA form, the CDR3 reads TGTGCCAGCAGCTTGGGTGACACAGATACGCAGTATTTT. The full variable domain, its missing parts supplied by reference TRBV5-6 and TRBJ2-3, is DAGVTQSPTHLIKTRGQQVTLRCSPKSGHDTVSWYQQALGQGPQFIFQYYEEEERQRGNFPDRFSGHQFPNYSSELNVNALLLGDSALYLCASSLGDTDTQYFGPGTRLTVL.

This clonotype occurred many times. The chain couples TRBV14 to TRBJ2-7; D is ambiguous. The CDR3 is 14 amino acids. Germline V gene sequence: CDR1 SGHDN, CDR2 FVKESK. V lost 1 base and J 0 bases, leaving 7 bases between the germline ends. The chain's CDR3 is CASSQVDRSYEQYF. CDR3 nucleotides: TGTGCCAGCAGCCAAGTAGACCGCTCCTACGAGCAGTACTTC. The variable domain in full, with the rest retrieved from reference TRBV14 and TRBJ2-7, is EAGVTQFPSHSVIEKGQTVTLRCDPISGHDNLYWYRRVMGKEIKFLLHFVKESKQDESGMPNNRFLAERTGGTYSTLKVQPAELEDSGVYFCASSQVDRSYEQYFGPGTRLTVT.

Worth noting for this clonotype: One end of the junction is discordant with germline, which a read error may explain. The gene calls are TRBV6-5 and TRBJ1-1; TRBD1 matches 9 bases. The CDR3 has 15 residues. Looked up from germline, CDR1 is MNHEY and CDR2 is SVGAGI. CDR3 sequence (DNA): TGTGCCAGCAGTAGGGGGACAGGGAGGGGTACTGCAGCTTTCTTT. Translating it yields CASSRGTGRGTAAFF.

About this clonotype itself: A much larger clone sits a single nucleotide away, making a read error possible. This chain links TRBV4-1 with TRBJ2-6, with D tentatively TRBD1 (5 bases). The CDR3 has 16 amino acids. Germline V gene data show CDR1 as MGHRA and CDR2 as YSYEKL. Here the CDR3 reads CASSQDSGSGANVLAF. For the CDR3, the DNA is TGCGCCAGCAGCCAAGATTCCGGCTCTGGGGCCAACGTCCTGGCTTTC.